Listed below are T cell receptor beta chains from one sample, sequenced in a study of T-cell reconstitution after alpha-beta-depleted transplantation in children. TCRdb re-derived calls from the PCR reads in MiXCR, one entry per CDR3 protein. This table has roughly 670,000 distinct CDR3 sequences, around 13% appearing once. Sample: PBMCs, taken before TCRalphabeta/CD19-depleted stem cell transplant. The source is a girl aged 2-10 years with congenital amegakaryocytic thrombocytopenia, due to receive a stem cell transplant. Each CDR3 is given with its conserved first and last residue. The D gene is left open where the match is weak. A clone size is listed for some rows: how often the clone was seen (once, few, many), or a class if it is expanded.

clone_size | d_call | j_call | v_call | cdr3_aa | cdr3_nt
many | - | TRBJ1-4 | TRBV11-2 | CASSFWESNEKLFF | TGTGCCAGCAGCTTTTGGGAATCCAATGAAAAACTGTTTTTT
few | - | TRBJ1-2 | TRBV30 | CAWSVSRDDGYTF | TGTGCCTGGAGTGTAAGCAGGGACGATGGCTACACCTTC
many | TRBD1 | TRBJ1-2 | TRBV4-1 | CAGRGGRDYGYTF | TGCGCCGGCCGAGGGGGCAGGGACTATGGCTACACCTTC
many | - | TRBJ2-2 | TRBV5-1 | CASSLPRVSRMTGELFF | TGCGCCAGCAGCTTGCCCAGGGTCTCTCGAATGACCGGGGAGCTGTTTTTT
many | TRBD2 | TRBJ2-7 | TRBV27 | CASSLYTSGRAPYEQYF | TGTGCCAGCAGTTTGTACACTAGCGGGAGGGCCCCCTACGAGCAGTACTTC
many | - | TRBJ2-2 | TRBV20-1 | CSARDFEATTGELFF | TGCAGTGCTAGAGACTTTGAGGCGACCACCGGGGAGCTGTTTTTT
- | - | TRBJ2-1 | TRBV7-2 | CASSSGTPHNEQFF | TGTGCCAGCAGCTCCGGGACGCCTCACAATGAGCAGTTCTTC
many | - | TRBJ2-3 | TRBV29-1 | CSVEKRSTDTQYF | TGCAGCGTTGAAAAGCGGAGCACAGATACGCAGTATTTT
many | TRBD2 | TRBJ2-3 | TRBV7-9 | CASSLVAGEDTQYF | TGTGCCAGCAGCTTAGTTGCGGGAGAGGATACGCAGTATTTT
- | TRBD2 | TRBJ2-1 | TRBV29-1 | CCVQQTSGANEQFF | TGCTGCGTTCAACAGACTAGCGGAGCCAATGAGCAGTTCTTC
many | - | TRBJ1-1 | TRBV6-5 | CASTSPGNTEAFF | TGTGCCAGCACCAGCCCAGGGAACACTGAAGCTTTCTTT
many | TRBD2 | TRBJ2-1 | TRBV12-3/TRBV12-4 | CASSRISGLDSNEQFF | TGTGCCAGCAGCCGAATATCGGGACTAGACTCCAATGAGCAGTTCTTC
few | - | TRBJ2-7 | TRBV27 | CASSPTGPYEQYF | TGTGCCAGCAGTCCAACGGGACCCTACGAGCAGTACTTC
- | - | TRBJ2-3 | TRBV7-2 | CAETKDLGTDTQYF | TGTGCCGAAACAAAGGACCTTGGCACAGATACGCAGTATTTT
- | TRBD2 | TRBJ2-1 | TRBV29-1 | CSVDLAGIVHEQFF | TGCAGCGTTGATCTAGCGGGGATAGTCCATGAGCAGTTCTTC
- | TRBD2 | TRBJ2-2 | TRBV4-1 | CASSPLGTSGDANTGELFF | TGCGCCAGCAGCCCACTAGGGACTAGCGGGGACGCGAACACCGGGGAGCTGTTTTTT
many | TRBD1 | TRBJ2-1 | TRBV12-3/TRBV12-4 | CASSLARDRGIYEQFF | TGTGCCAGCAGTTTAGCGCGGGACAGGGGTATCTATGAGCAGTTCTTC